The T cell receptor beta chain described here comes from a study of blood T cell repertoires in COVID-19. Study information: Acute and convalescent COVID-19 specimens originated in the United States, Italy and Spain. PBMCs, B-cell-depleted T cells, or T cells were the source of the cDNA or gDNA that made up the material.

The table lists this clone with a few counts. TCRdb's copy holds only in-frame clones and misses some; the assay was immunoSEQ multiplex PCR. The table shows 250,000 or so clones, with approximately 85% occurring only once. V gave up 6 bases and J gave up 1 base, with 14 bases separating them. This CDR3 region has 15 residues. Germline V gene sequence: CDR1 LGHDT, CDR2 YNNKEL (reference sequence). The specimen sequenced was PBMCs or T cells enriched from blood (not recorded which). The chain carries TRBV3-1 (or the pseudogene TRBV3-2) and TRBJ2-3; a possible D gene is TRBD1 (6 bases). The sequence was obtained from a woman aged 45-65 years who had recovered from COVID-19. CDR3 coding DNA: TGTGCCAGCAGTCCGAACAGGGCCCGCACAGATACGCAGTATTTT. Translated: CASSPNRARTDTQYF.